The source of this T cell receptor beta chain is a study of blood T cells in healthy people across ages (dated by TCRdb to about 2015). In the study overall: In model experiments, roughly one uniquely barcoded TCR beta cDNA molecule per two T cells was captured by template switching. Using the same blood draw, the study looked at two additional independent replicas of 1 million unique cDNA reads for two donors, one aged 18 to 30 and the other aged 80 or older. The donors were divided into four age groups: young (average about 16 years), middle-aged (about 39), aged (approximately 62) and long-lived (roughly 82). Using deep sequencing normalized with unique cDNA molecular identifiers, the study measured how TCR beta repertoire diversity changes with age. To avoid experimental bias, donors of different ages were randomly spread across the sequencing lanes.

Systemically healthy Caucasian individuals from Russia, roughly 40 in total and aged roughly 6 to 95 years, were included as donors. Each donor gave ten milliliters of peripheral blood, collected into EDTA-treated Vacutainer tubes. Ficoll-Paque density-gradient centrifugation was used to isolate PBMCs, with at least 7 million per sample. Trizol reagent was used to extract total RNA from PBMCs, with at least 6 micrograms per sample. For every donor, flow cytometry on a PBMC aliquot measured the percentage of naive CD45RAhigh/CD27high T cells. Here V drops 0 bases and J drops 2 bases, and the junction holds 10 bases not matched to any gene. The germline V gene encodes CDR1 SGHRS and CDR2 YFSETQ. From the cysteine through the phenylalanine, the CDR3 covers 19 amino acids. Only the CDR3 part of the read is kept: 57 bases, read in frame from the first base. What the work shows at the level of the full study, not this receptor alone: The long-lived group showed more naive CD4+ T cells, fewer expanded clones and increased TCR diversity than the aged group, suggesting age selection. Because donor CMV infection status was unknown, age-related changes in expanded clonotypes were potentially confounded. Observed TCR beta diversity per million T cells fell roughly linearly with age, and a significant reduction was already apparent by age roughly 40. Estimates of total diversity from one million sequenced T cells were regarded as lower bounds and underestimates. A strong correlation was found between observed TCR beta diversity and the percentage of naive T cells measured by flow cytometry. Conclusive comparison of naive and antigen-experienced compartments was prevented by the profiling of bulk unsorted PBMCs.

Receptor amplification or capture employed 5' RACE. TCRdb shows the sequencer as Illumina HiSeq 2500. A second about 7 to 12 cycle PCR used a sample-barcoded 5' primer and a J-beta primer mix. A unique molecular identifier was introduced onto each TCR beta cDNA molecule by a template-switch 5' adaptor carrying 12 random nucleotides. Each sample yielded at least 2.5 million CDR3-containing paired-end reads. First-strand cDNA was synthesized from all RNA with the Mint cDNA synthesis kit, primed by a TRBC-specific oligonucleotide. Following uracil-DNA glycosylase treatment, all cDNA underwent a first 18-cycle PCR with the universal primers M1SS and BC2_uni_R. The authors processed their data as follows. Normalization of each sample was performed by random selection of 1 million high-quality reads, each carrying a distinct molecular identifier. Instead of being binned into consensus sequences, reads that shared molecular identifiers were thrown out. CDR3 identification, clonotype clustering and error correction used MiTCR with a Q25 quality threshold and the strictest error-elimination algorithm. A nonparametric unseen species model with Euler transformation was used to estimate a lower bound on total TCR beta diversity. TCRdb trimmed the raw reads at Q25, called clones with MiXCR and kept productive beta chains. A single entry per CDR3 protein holds the most common genes and DNA from its merged rows. TCRdb's processing, not the authors' own work, is the source of the V and J calls. The sample table records 1 million to 1.2 million distinct CDR3 sequences; 35% to 40% of these occur just once. The ten largest clones take up about an eighth of the sample.

This clonotype was counted only a few times. Its antigen remains undetermined. No qualities accompany the bases; no much larger clone lies one base away. Recombination connected TRBV5-1 to TRBJ2-1, with 11 bases in between that match TRBD2. The TCR sequence derives from a man aged 18-30 years in good health. The source material was blood. The CDR3 has the sequence CASSLGLLAGATAYNEQFF. The base sequence is TGCGCCAGCAGCTTGGGGTTACTAGCGGGGGCCACAGCCTACAATGAGCAGTTCTTC.